The 20 T cell receptor beta chains presented below share a single source sample, sequenced in a study of early T cells in non-severe SARS-CoV-2 infection. TCRdb analysed the 5' RACE reads with MiXCR anew, one entry per CDR3 protein. The sample lists about 50,000 distinct CDR3 sequences; 8.2% were seen once. The sequencing input was whole blood. These receptors all come from an adult who was a healthcare worker with PCR-confirmed SARS-CoV-2 infection or an uninfected control (not recorded which).

This chain uses TRBV10-3 with TRBJ1-4; D is unresolved. Germline-derived CDR1 and CDR2 are ENHRY and SYGVKD. The V end was cut by 5 bases, the J end by 5 bases, with 6 bases between. This CDR3 spans 12 amino acids. CDR3: CAISPSNEKLFF. The CDR3 DNA sequence: TGTGCCATCAGTCCCTCCAATGAAAAACTGTTTTTT.

This clonotype has at least ten counts. The rearrangement uses TRBV11-2 and TRBJ2-1; tentative D call: TRBD2 (5 bases). The CDR3 covers 14 residues. The germline V gene encodes CDR1 SGHAT and CDR2 FQNNGV. V lost 1 base to trimming and J lost 9 bases, with 13 bases between them. The chain's CDR3 is CASSLGTPGGEQFF. The CDR3 nucleotides are TGTGCCAGCAGCTTAGGAACTCCCGGAGGTGAGCAGTTCTTC.

This clonotype came up many times. This chain uses TRBV7-9 with TRBJ2-3; TRBD2 might be the D (6 bases). In germline, CDR1 is SEHNR, CDR2 FQNEAQ (reference sequence). CDR3 length equals 13 residues. Trimming took 2 bases from V and 6 from J, leaving 9 bases between them. CDR3 loop: CASSLSGVDTQYF. In DNA, the CDR3 is TGTGCCAGCAGCTTATCGGGAGTGGATACGCAGTATTTT.

This sequence joins TRBV6-6 and TRBJ1-2; 9 positions agree with TRBD1. The germline CDR1 and CDR2 sequences are MNHNY and SVGAGI (reference sequence). With V trimmed by 3 bases and J by 2 bases, 4 bases remained unmatched. CDR3 length equals 15 residues. CDR3 amino acids: CASSYSTGGNYGYTF. CDR3 DNA: TGTGCCAGCAGTTATTCTACAGGGGGCAACTATGGCTACACCTTC.

The sample holds a few counts of this clonotype. The chain's CDR3 is CASSLTPDPTDTQYF. The CDR3 DNA reads TGTGCCAGCAGCCTTACGCCGGACCCAACAGATACGCAGTATTTT. This sequence joins TRBV11-2 and TRBJ2-3; D is unresolved. Germline V gene lookup returns CDR1 SGHAT and CDR2 FQNNGV. The length of the CDR3 is 15 residues. With 5 bases removed from V and 3 bases from J, the gap between germline ends came to 15 bases. Supplemented by reference TRBV11-2 and TRBJ2-3, the full variable domain reads EAGVAQSPRYKIIEKRQSVAFWCNPISGHATLYWYQQILGQGPKLLIQFQNNGVVDDSQLPKDRFSAERLKGVDSTLKIQPAKLEDSAVYLCASSLTPDPTDTQYFGPGTRLTVL.

The V and J genes are TRBV6-1 and TRBJ2-7, with 7 bases lining up with TRBD1. Germline values: CDR1 MNHNS, CDR2 SASEGT. The CDR3 loop spans 14 amino acids. The V gene end was trimmed by 4 bases and the J gene end by 3 bases; junction bases not matched to a gene: 6. In DNA, the CDR3 is TGTGCCAGCAGTGCTTGGGACAGAGACTACGAGCAGTACTTC. The encoded protein is CASSAWDRDYEQYF.

This clonotype was counted ten times or more. The gene calls are TRBV20-1 and TRBJ2-4; a possible D gene is TRBD2 (5 bases). The germline gives CDR1 DFQATT, CDR2 SNEGSKA (reference sequence). This CDR3 region has 14 residues. V dropped 0 bases and J dropped 1 base, with 7 bases sitting between them. CDR3 residues: CSARDGGAKNIQYF. In nucleotides, the CDR3 is TGCAGTGCTAGAGATGGCGGGGCCAAAAACATTCAGTACTTC.

The V call is TRBV5-6, the J call TRBJ2-2; 10 positions match TRBD1. The CDR3 runs 16 residues. The germline V gene has CDR1 SGHDT and CDR2 YYEEEE. V dropped 0 bases and J dropped 6; count of bases not matched to a gene: 5. The DNA of the CDR3 is TGTGCCAGCAGCTTGGCGGGACAGGGGCTAGCCGGGGAGCTGTTTTTT. It codes for CASSLAGQGLAGELFF. The variable domain in full, with the rest retrieved from reference TRBV5-6 and TRBJ2-2, is DAGVTQSPTHLIKTRGQQVTLRCSPKSGHDTVSWYQQALGQGPQFIFQYYEEEERQRGNFPDRFSGHQFPNYSSELNVNALLLGDSALYLCASSLAGQGLAGELFFGEGSRLTVL.

This clonotype was seen only a few times. The chain combines TRBV20-1 with TRBJ2-7; a possible D gene is TRBD1 (6 bases). V dropped 7 bases and J dropped 2 bases, with 15 bases sitting between them. Per germline, CDR1 DFQATT and CDR2 SNEGSKA (reference sequence). The CDR3 spans 13 residues. The CDR3 sequence is CSVAGARTYEQYF. The DNA of the CDR3 is TGCAGTGTGGCAGGGGCTAGGACCTACGAGCAGTACTTC.

This clonotype has a handful of counts. The chain uses TRBV6-1 and TRBJ2-7; D perhaps matches TRBD1 (6 bases). The V end was cut by 5 bases, the J end by 0 bases, with 11 bases between. CDR3 size: 14 residues. Germline V gives CDR1 MNHNS, CDR2 SASEGT. CDR3 residues: CASSTDRSSYEQYF. CDR3 nucleotide sequence: TGTGCCAGCAGTACGGACAGAAGCTCCTACGAGCAGTACTTC.

The sample holds many counts of this clonotype. The rearrangement links TRBV7-6 to TRBJ1-5, with 8 bases matching TRBD1. Germline trimming cut 7 bases from V and 11 bases from J; bases unmatched to any gene: 13. The length of the CDR3 is 14 residues. From germline, CDR1 is SGHVS and CDR2 FNYEAQ. The CDR3 DNA reads as TGTGCCAGCACCTCACGACAGGGGAGGTTAGCCCAGCATTTT. Its translation: CASTSRQGRLAQHF.

The chain couples TRBV4-2 to TRBJ2-7; D is undetermined. The germline V and J ends were trimmed by 1 base and 7 bases, with 5 bases remaining between them. CDR1 is LGHNA, CDR2 YNFKEQ, per germline. The CDR3 loop spans 11 amino acids. The CDR3 protein is CASSQGEEQYF. CDR3 bases: TGTGCCAGCAGCCAAGGAGAAGAGCAGTACTTC.

CDR3 amino acids: CASSLDSGSYNEQFF. CDR3 DNA sequence: TGCGCCAGCAGCTTGGATTCAGGGTCCTACAATGAGCAGTTCTTC. The chain is built from TRBV5-1 and TRBJ2-1; TRBD1 might be the D (5 bases). CDR1 is SGHRS and CDR2 is YFSETQ in the germline V gene. This CDR3 spans 15 amino acids. V was clipped by 0 bases and J by 1 base, with 8 bases between them.

This clonotype was picked up many times. The chain links TRBV20-1 to TRBJ1-4, with 8 positions matching TRBD1. CDR1 is DFQATT, CDR2 SNEGSKA, per germline (reference sequence). The V gene end was trimmed by 6 bases and the J gene end by 6 bases; junction bases not matched to a gene: 6. The CDR3 has 13 amino acids. The CDR3 nucleotides read TGCAGTGCCCCCGGGACAGGCCATGAAAAACTGTTTTTT. Encoded protein: CSAPGTGHEKLFF.

This clonotype was seen ten or more times. V usage is TRBV29-1 and J usage is TRBJ1-2, with D possibly being TRBD1 (5 bases). V shed 7 bases and J shed 7 bases, with 22 bases lying between them. The CDR3 sequence is 14 residues long. Germline CDR1 SQVTM, CDR2 ANQGSEA. Here the CDR3 reads CSATRQTGLSGYTF. The CDR3 DNA is TGCAGCGCTACCAGACAGACCGGGCTGAGTGGCTACACCTTC.

This clonotype was seen ten or more times. The V gene is TRBV18, the J gene TRBJ2-7; D gene unclear. The V gene lost 3 bases and the J gene lost 0 bases, with 12 bases spanning the gap. The CDR3 extends over 15 amino acids. Per germline, CDR1 KGHSH and CDR2 LQKENI. The CDR3 nucleotides are TGTGCCAGCTCACCCCGAGGTAGAAGCTCCTACGAGCAGTACTTC. This translates into CASSPRGRSSYEQYF.

This clonotype was observed a few times. The chain couples TRBV10-3 to TRBJ2-7; D may correspond to TRBD1 or TRBD2 (5 bases each). V was clipped by 4 bases and J by 4 bases, with 14 bases between them. The CDR3 is 14 amino acids. Germline CDR1 is ENHRY and CDR2 is SYGVKD. CDR3 sequence: CAISGGKVGYEQYF. The DNA of the CDR3 is TGTGCCATCAGTGGGGGGAAAGTGGGATACGAGCAGTACTTC.

The chain links TRBV11-3 to TRBJ2-7; D is ambiguous. There are 14 residues in the CDR3. Germline V CDR1 and CDR2: SGHNT, YENEEA. Trimming removed 9 bases at V and 4 bases at J, with 19 bases between. The CDR3 spells CASSPLGLSYEQYF. The DNA of the CDR3 is TGTGCCAGTAGTCCACTGGGTTTGTCGTACGAGCAGTACTTC.

The V and J genes are TRBV12-3 or TRBV12-4 and TRBJ2-2; unclear D gene. The CDR3 consists of 12 residues. Trimming left V 5 bases short and J 5 bases short, with 6 bases between. The DNA for the CDR3 is TGTGCCAGCAGTCGAGAGACCGGGGAGCTGTTTTTT. Translated, it gives CASSRETGELFF.

This clonotype was found many times. The chain links TRBV6-5 to TRBJ2-1, with 10 bases aligning to TRBD1. The CDR3 spans 16 residues. Trimming at V came to 3 bases and at J to 0 bases, leaving 2 bases not matched to a gene. CDR1 MNHEY and CDR2 SVGAGI come from the germline V gene. The DNA of the CDR3 is TGTGCCAGCAGTTATCGGACAGGGGGCTCCTACAATGAGCAGTTCTTC. Protein: CASSYRTGGSYNEQFF.